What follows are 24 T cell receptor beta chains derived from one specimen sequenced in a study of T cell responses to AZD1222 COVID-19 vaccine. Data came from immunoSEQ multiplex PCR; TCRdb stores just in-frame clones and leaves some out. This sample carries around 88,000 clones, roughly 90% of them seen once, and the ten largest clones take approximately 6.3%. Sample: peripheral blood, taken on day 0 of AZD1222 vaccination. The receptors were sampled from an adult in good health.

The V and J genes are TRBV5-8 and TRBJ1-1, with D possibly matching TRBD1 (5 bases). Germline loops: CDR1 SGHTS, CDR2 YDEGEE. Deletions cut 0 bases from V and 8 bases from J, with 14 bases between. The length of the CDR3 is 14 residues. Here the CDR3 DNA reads TGTGCCAGCAGCTTGGAGGCTCGGGCAGGGGAAGCTTTCTTT. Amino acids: CASSLEARAGEAFF.

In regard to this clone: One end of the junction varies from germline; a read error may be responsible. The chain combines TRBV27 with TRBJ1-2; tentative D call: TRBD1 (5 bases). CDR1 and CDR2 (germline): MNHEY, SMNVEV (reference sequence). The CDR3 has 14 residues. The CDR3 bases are TGTGCCAGCAGTTCGCGGGGGGTTAACTATGGCCACACCTTC. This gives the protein CASSSRGVNYGHTF.

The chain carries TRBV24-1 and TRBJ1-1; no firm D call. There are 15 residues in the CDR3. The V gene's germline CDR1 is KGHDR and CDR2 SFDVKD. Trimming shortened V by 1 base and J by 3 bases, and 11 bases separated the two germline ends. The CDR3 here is CATSDFWANYTEAFF. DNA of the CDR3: TGTGCCACCAGTGATTTTTGGGCCAACTACACTGAAGCTTTCTTT.

In nucleotides, the CDR3 is TGTGCCAGCAGCGTCCAGGAGCGGGAGACGCAGTATTTT. This gives the protein CASSVQERETQYF. This chain uses TRBV7-3 with TRBJ2-3; TRBD2 agrees at 8 bases. The CDR3 has 13 residues. Germline lookup yields CDR1 SGHTA and CDR2 FQGTGA. V lost 5 bases, J lost 9 bases, and 7 bases stayed unmatched.

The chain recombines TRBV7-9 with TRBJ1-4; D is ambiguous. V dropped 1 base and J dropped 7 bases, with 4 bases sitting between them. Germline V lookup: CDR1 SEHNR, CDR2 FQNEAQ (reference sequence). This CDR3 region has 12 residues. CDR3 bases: TGTGCCAGCAGCTTAGGTTCTGAAAAACTGTTTTTT. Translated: CASSLGSEKLFF.

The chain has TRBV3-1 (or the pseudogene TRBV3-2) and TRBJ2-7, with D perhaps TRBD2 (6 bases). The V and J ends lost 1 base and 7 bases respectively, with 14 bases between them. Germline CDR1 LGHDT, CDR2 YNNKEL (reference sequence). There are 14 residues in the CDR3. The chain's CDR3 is CASSQVRAGPEQYF. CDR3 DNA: TGTGCCAGCAGCCAAGTTCGGGCGGGGCCGGAGCAGTACTTC.

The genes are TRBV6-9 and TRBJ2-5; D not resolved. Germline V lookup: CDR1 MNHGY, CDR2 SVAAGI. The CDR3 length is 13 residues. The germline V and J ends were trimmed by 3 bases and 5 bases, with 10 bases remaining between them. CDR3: CASSYTGMETQYF. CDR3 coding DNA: TGTGCCAGCAGTTACACTGGGATGGAGACCCAGTACTTC.

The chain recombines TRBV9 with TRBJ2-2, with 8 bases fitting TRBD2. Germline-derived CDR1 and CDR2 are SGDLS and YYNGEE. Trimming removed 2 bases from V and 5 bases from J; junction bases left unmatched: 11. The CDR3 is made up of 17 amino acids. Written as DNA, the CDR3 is TGTGCCAGCAGCGTCCAGGGGACTAGGATGGGTACCGGGGAGCTGTTTTTT. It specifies CASSVQGTRMGTGELFF.

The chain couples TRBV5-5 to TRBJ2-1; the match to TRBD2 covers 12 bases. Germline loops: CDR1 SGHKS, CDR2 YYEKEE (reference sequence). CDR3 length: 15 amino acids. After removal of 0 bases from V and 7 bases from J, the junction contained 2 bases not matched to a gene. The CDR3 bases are TGTGCCAGCAGCTTGGGACTAGCGGGAGTAAATGAGCAGTTCTTC. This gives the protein CASSLGLAGVNEQFF. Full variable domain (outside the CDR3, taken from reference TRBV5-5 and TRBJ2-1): DAGVTQSPTHLIKTRGQQVTLRCSPISGHKSVSWYQQVLGQGPQFIFQYYEKEERGRGNFPDRFSARQFPNYSSELNVNALLLGDSALYLCASSLGLAGVNEQFFGPGTRLTVL.

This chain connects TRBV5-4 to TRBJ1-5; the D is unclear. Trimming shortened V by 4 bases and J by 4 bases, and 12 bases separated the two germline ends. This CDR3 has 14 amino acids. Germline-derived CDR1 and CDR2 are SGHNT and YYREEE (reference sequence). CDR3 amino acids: CASSPGRENQPQHF. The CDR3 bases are TGTGCCAGCAGCCCCGGGAGGGAGAATCAGCCCCAGCATTTT.

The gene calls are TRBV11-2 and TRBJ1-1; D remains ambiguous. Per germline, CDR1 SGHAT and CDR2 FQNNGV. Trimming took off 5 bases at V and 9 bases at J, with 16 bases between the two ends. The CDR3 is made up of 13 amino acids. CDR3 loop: CASSTPPGYQAFF. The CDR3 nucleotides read TGTGCCAGCAGCACGCCACCCGGGTACCAAGCTTTCTTT.

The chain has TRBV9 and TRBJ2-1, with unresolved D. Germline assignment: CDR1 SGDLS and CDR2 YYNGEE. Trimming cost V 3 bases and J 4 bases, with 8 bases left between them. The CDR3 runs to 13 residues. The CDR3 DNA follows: TGTGCCAGCAGCGAAAGAGATTACAATGAGCAGTTCTTC. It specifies CASSERDYNEQFF.

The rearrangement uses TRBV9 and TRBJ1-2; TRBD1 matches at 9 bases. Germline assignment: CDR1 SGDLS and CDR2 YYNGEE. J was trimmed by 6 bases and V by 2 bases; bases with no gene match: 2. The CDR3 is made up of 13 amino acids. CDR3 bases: TGTGCCAGCAGCGTCCGACAGGGGGATGGCTACACCTTC. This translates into CASSVRQGDGYTF.

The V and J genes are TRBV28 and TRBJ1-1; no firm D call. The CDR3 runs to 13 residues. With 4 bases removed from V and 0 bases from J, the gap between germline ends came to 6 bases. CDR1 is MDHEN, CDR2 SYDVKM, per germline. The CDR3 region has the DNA TGTGCCAGCAGTTACCAGTTGAACACTGAAGCTTTCTTT. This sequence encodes CASSYQLNTEAFF.

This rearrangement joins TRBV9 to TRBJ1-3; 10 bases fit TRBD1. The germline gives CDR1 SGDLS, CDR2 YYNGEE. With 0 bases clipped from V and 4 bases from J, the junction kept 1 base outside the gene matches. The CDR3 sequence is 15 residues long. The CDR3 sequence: CASSVGTGGGNTIYF. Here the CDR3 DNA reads TGTGCCAGCAGCGTAGGGACAGGGGGAGGAAACACCATATATTTT.

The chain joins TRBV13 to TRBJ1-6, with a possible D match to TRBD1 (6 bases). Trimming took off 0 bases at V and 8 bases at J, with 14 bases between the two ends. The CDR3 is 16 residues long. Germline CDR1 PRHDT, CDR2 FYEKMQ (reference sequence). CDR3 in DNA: TGTGCCAGCAGCTTAGGTTGGGGGGCGATGGATTCACCCCTCCACTTT. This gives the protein CASSLGWGAMDSPLHF.

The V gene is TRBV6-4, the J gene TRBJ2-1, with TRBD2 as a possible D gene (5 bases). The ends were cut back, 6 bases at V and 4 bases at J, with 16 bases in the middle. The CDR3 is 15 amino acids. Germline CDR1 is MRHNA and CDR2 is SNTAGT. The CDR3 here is CASSEESGPYNEQFF. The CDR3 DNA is TGTGCCAGCAGCGAGGAGAGCGGCCCTTACAATGAGCAGTTCTTC.

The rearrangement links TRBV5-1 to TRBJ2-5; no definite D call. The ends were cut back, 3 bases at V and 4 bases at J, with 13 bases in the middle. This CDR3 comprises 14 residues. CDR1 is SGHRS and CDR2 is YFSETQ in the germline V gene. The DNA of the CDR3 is TGCGCCAGCAGCTCCGTTGGTAGAGCAGAGACCCAGTACTTC. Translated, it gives CASSSVGRAETQYF.

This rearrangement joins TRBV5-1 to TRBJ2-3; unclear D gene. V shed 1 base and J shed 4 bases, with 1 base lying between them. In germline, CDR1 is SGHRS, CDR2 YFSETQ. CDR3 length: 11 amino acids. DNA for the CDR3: TGCGCCAGCAGCTTGTCAGATACGCAGTATTTT. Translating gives CASSLSDTQYF.

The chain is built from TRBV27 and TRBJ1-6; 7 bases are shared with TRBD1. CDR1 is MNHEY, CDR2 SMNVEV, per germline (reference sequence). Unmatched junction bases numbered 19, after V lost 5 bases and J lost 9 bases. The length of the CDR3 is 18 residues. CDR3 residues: CASSRVSGTGTAASPLHF. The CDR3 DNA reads TGTGCCAGCAGTAGGGTGTCTGGAACCGGGACAGCGGCTTCACCCCTCCACTTT.

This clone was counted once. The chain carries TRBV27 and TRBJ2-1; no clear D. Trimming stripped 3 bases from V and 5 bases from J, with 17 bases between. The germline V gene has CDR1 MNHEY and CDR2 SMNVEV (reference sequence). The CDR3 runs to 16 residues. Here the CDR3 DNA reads TGTGCCAGCAGTTTGCTTGGGTCGGTTAACGACAATGAGCAGTTCTTC. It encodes CASSLLGSVNDNEQFF.

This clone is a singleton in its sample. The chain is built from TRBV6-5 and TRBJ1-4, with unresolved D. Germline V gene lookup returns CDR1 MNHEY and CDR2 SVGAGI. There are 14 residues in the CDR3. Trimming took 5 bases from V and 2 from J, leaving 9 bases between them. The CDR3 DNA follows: TGTGCCAGCAGTAGATCGCAGACTAATGAAAAACTGTTTTTT. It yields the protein CASSRSQTNEKLFF.

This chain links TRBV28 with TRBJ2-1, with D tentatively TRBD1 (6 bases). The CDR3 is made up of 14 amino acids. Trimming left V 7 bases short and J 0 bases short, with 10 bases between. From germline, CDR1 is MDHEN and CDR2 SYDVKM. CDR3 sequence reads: CASKTGSSYNEQFF. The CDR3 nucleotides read TGTGCCAGCAAAACAGGGAGCTCCTACAATGAGCAGTTCTTC. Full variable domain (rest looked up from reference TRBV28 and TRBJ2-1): DVKVTQSSRYLVKRTGEKVFLECVQDMDHENMFWYRQDPGLGLRLIYFSYDVKMKEKGDIPEGYSVSREKKERFSLILESASTNQTSMYLCASKTGSSYNEQFFGPGTRLTVL.

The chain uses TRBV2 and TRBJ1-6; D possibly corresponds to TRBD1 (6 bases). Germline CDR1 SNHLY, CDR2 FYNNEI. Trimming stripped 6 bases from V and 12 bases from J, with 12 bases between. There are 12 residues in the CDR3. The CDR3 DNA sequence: TGTGCCAGCAGGTTCAACAGGGAACCCCTCCACTTT. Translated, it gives CASRFNREPLHF.